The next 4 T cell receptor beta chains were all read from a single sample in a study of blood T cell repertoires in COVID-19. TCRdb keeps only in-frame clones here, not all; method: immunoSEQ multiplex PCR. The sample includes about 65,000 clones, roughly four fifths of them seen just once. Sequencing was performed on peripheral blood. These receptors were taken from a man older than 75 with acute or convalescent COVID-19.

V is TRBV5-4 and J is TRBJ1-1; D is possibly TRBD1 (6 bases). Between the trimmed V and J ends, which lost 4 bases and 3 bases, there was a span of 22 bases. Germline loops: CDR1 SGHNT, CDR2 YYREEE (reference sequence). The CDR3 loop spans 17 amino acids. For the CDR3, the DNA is TGTGCCAGCAGCCCCGGGACACTCTCTCAATGCTACACTGAAGCTTTCTTT. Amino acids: CASSPGTLSQCYTEAFF.

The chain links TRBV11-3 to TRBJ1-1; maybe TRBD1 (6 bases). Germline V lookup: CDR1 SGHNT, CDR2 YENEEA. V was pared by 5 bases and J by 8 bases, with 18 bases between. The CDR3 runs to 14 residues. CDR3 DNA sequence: TGTGCCAGCAGCCCCTCCCAGGGCAGGGGCGAAGCTTTCTTT. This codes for CASSPSQGRGEAFF. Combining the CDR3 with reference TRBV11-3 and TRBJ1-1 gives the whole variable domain EAGVVQSPRYKIIEKKQPVAFWCNPISGHNTLYWYLQNLGQGPELLIRYENEEAVDDSQLPKDRFSAERLKGVDSTLKIQPAELGDSAVYLCASSPSQGRGEAFFGQGTRLTVV.

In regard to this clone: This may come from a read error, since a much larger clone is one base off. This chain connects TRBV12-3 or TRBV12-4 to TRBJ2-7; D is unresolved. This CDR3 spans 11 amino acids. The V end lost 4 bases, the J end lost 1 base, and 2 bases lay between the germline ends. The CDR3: CASSSSYEQYF. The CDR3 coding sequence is TGTGCCAGCAGTTCTTCCTACGAGCAGTACTTC.

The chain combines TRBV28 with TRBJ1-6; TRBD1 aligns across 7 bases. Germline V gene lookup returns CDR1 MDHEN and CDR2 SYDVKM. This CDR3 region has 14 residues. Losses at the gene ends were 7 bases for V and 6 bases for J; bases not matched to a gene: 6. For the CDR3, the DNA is TGTGCCAGCACCCAGGGGGGACCTAATTCACCCCTCCACTTT. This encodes CASTQGGPNSPLHF.